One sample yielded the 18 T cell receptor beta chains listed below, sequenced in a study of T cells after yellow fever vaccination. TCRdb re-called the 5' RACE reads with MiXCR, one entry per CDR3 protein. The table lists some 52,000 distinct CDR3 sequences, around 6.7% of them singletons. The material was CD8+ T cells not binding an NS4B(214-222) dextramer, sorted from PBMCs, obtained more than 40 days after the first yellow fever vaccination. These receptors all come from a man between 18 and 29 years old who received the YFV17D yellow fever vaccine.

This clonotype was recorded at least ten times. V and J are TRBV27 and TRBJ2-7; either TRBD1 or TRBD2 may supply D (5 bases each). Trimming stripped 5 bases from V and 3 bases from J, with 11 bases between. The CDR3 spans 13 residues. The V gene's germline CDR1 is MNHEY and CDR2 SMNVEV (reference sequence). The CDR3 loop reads CASSRDGGYEQYF. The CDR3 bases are TGTGCCAGCAGTAGGGACGGCGGCTACGAGCAGTACTTC.

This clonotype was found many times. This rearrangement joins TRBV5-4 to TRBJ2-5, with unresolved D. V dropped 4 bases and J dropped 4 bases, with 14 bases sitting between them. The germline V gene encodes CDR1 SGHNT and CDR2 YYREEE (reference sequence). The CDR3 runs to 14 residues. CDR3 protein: CASSADFPGETQYF. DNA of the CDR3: TGTGCCAGCAGCGCGGATTTTCCGGGAGAGACCCAGTACTTC.

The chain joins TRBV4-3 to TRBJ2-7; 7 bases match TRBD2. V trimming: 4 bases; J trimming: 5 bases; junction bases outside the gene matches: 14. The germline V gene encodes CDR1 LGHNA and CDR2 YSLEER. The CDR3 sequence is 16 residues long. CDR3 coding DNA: TGCGCCAGCAGCCGACTGTTCCAGGGAGGGGAACACGAGCAGTACTTC. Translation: CASSRLFQGGEHEQYF.

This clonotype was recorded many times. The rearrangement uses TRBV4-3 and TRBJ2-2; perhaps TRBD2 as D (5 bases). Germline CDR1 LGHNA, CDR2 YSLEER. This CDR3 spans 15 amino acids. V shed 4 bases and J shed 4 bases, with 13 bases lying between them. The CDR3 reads CASSRGRGLTGELFF. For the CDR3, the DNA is TGCGCCAGCAGCCGCGGCCGGGGTCTCACCGGGGAGCTGTTTTTT.

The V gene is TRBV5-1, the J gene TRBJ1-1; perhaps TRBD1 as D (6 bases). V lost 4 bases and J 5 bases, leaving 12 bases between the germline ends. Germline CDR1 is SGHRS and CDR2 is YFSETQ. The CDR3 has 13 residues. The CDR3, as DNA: TGCGCCAGCAGCCTAAGAGGGGGAACTGAAGCTTTCTTT. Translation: CASSLRGGTEAFF.

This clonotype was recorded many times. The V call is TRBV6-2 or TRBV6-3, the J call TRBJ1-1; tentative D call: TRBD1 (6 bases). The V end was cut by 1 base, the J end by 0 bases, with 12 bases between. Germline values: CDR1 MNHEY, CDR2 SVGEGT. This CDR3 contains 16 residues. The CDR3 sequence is CASSYFTGLMNTEAFF. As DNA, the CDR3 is TGTGCCAGCAGTTACTTCACAGGGCTCATGAACACTGAAGCTTTCTTT.

The CDR3 DNA reads as TGTGCCAGCAGTTCGTCAGGGACGGCCGGGGGGTCTTCCTACAATGAGCAGTTCTTC. Translated: CASSSSGTAGGSSYNEQFF. This chain links TRBV6-5 with TRBJ2-1; 7 bases map to TRBD2. V lost 4 bases and J lost 1; bases outside the gene matches: 16. Germline V gene lookup returns CDR1 MNHEY and CDR2 SVGAGI. The CDR3 consists of 19 residues.

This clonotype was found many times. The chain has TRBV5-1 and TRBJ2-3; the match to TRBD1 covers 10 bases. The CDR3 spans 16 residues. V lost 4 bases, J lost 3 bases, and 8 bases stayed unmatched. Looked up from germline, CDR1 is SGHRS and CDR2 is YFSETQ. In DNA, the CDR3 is TGCGCCAGCAGCCCTGACAGGGGGCTTAGAACAGATACGCAGTATTTT. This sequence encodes CASSPDRGLRTDTQYF. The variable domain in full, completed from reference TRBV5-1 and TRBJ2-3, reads KAGVTQTPRYLIKTRGQQVTLSCSPISGHRSVSWYQQTPGQGLQFLFEYFSETQRNKGNFPGRFSGRQFSNSRSEMNVSTLELGDSALYLCASSPDRGLRTDTQYFGPGTRLTVL.

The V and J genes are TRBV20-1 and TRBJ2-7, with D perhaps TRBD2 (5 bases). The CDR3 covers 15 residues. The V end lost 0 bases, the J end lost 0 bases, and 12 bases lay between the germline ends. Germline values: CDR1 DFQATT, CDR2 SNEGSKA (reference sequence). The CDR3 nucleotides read TGCAGTGCTAGAGATTACGGACTCAACTCCTACGAGCAGTACTTC. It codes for CSARDYGLNSYEQYF.

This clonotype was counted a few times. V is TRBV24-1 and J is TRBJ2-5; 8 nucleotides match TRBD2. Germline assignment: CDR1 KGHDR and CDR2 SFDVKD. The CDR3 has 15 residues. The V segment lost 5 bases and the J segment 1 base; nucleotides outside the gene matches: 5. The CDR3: CATSVVRGVQETQYF. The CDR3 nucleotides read TGTGCCACCAGTGTGGTGCGGGGGGTCCAAGAGACCCAGTACTTC.

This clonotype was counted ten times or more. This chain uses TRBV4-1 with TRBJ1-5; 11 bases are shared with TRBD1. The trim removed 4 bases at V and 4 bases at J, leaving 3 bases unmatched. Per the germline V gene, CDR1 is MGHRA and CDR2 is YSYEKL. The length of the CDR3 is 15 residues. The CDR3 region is CASSPWDRGNQPQHF. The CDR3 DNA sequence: TGCGCCAGCAGCCCATGGGACAGGGGGAATCAGCCCCAGCATTTT.

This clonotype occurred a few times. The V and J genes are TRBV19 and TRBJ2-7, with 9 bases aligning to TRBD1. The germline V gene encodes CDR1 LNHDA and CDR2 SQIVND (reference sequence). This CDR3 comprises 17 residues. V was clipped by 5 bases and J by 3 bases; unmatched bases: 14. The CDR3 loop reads CASSLHFPGTGFYEQYF. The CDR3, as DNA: TGTGCCAGTAGTCTCCACTTCCCCGGGACAGGGTTCTACGAGCAGTACTTC.

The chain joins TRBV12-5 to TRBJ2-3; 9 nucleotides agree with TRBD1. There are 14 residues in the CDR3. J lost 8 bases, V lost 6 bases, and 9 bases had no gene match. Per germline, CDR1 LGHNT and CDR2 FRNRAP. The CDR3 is CASGQGAALATQYF. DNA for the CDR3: TGTGCTAGTGGACAGGGGGCGGCGTTGGCTACGCAGTATTTT.

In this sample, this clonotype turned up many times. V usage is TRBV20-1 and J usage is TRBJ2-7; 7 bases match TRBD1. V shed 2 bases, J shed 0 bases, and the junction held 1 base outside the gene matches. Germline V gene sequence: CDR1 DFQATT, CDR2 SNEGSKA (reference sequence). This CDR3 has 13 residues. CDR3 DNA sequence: TGCAGTGCTAGAAGGGACAGCTCCTACGAGCAGTACGTC. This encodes CSARRDSSYEQYV.

The CDR3 is CASSAQEEQGEETQYF. CDR3 DNA sequence: TGTGCCAGCAGCGCCCAGGAGGAACAGGGGGAAGAGACCCAGTACTTC. J is TRBJ2-5 and V is TRBV9; TRBD1 matches at 8 bases. The J segment lost 3 bases and the V segment lost 3 bases, leaving 10 bases of the junction unmatched. The germline CDR1 and CDR2 sequences are SGDLS and YYNGEE. The CDR3 has 16 residues.

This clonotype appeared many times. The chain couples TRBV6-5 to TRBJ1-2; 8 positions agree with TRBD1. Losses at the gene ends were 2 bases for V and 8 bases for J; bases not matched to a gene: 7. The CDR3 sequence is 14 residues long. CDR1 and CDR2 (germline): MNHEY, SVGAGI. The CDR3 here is CASSYRPTGDGYTF. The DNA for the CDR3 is TGTGCCAGCAGTTACCGCCCGACAGGGGACGGCTACACCTTC.

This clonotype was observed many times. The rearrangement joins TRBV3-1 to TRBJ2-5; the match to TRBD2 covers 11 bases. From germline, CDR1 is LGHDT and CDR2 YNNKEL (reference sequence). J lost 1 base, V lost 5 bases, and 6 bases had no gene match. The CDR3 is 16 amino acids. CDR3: CASSVRGTSGQETQYF. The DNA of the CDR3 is TGTGCCAGCAGCGTCAGAGGGACTAGCGGCCAAGAGACCCAGTACTTC.

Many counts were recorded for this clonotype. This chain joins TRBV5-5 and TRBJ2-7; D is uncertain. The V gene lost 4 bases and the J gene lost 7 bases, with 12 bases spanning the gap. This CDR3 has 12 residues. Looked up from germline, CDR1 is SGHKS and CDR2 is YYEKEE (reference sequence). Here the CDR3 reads CASSQTFGEQYV. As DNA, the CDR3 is TGTGCCAGCAGCCAAACGTTTGGAGAGCAGTACGTC.